Below, 24 T cell receptor beta chains from the same sample are listed, as sequenced in a study of blood T cell repertoires in COVID-19. Repertoires were generated with immunoSEQ multiplex PCR, while TCRdb's copy carries only in-frame clones and drops some. The top ten clones hold 3.5% to 4.5% of a sample with under 350,000 clones, 65% to 90% of them seen once. The sequenced sample consisted of PBMCs or T cells enriched from blood (not recorded which). All receptors derive from a woman in her forties with acute COVID-19.

V is TRBV18 and J is TRBJ1-1; D unclear. Trimming took 5 bases from V and 0 from J, leaving 13 bases between them. Germline V lookup: CDR1 KGHSH, CDR2 LQKENI. The CDR3 loop spans 15 amino acids. CDR3 loop: CASSRENPVNTEAFF. Here the CDR3 DNA reads TGTGCCAGCTCAAGGGAGAACCCTGTGAACACTGAAGCTTTCTTT. The full variable domain, its missing parts supplied by reference TRBV18 and TRBJ1-1, is NAGVMQNPRHLVRRRGQEARLRCSPMKGHSHVYWYRQLPEEGLKFMVYLQKENIIDESGMPKERFSAEFPKEGPSILRIQQVVRGDSAAYFCASSRENPVNTEAFFGQGTRLTVV.

The chain joins TRBV4-3 to TRBJ1-1, with a tentative D call TRBD1 (6 bases). Trimming stripped 0 bases from V and 4 bases from J, with 12 bases between. CDR3 size: 15 residues. Germline V gene lookup returns CDR1 LGHNA and CDR2 YSLEER. DNA for the CDR3: TGCGCCAGCAGCCAAGATGCCCAGGGGTCCACTGAAGCTTTCTTT. It specifies CASSQDAQGSTEAFF.

The chain couples TRBV28 to TRBJ2-7, with 10 bases matching TRBD2. Germline CDR1 reads MDHEN; CDR2 reads SYDVKM. The V gene end was trimmed by 6 bases and the J gene end by 4 bases; junction bases not matched to a gene: 18. The CDR3 sequence is 18 residues long. CDR3 sequence reads: CASRPPEREGQTKYEQYF. CDR3 sequence (DNA): TGTGCCAGCAGACCTCCGGAGCGGGAGGGCCAAACGAAGTACGAGCAGTACTTC.

The chain employs TRBV6-2 or TRBV6-3 and TRBJ1-2; TRBD1 aligns across 7 bases. Germline CDR1 and CDR2: MNHEY and SVGEGT. The CDR3 sequence is 12 residues long. Germline trimming cut 4 bases from V and 14 bases from J; bases unmatched to any gene: 10. DNA for the CDR3: TGTGCCAGCAGTTTCTCGACAGGGCTAAGTACCTTC. Its translation: CASSFSTGLSTF.

This chain uses TRBV27 with TRBJ2-1; 7 bases align to TRBD1. This CDR3 spans 14 amino acids. CDR1 and CDR2 from the germline V gene are MNHEY and SMNVEV (reference sequence). V lost 8 bases, J lost 9 bases, and 13 bases stayed unmatched. The CDR3 nucleotides are TGTGCCAGCCGGACAGGCGATTACAATGGTGAGCAGTTCTTC. Residues: CASRTGDYNGEQFF.

V is TRBV7-2 and J is TRBJ1-4; maybe TRBD1 (6 bases). CDR1 is SGHTA and CDR2 is FQGNSA in the germline V gene. The V gene lost 2 bases and the J gene lost 5 bases, with 9 bases spanning the gap. This CDR3 is 14 amino acids long. The CDR3 loop is CASSLWGPNEKLFF. In DNA form, the CDR3 reads TGTGCCAGCAGCTTATGGGGGCCCAATGAAAAACTGTTTTTT.

The V and J genes are TRBV27 and TRBJ2-6; 8 positions agree with TRBD1. The V segment lost 7 bases and the J segment 1 base; nucleotides outside the gene matches: 9. The CDR3 extends over 17 amino acids. Germline CDR1 and CDR2: MNHEY and SMNVEV (reference sequence). The DNA of the CDR3 is TGTGCCAGCACCCCAGGACAGGGTAATTCTGGGGCCAACGTCCTGACTTTC. Amino acids: CASTPGQGNSGANVLTF.

This rearrangement joins TRBV6-2 or TRBV6-3 to TRBJ2-1, with 16 nucleotides matching TRBD2. The CDR3 totals 18 residues. V shed 2 bases and J 2 bases; nucleotides not matched to a gene: 3. The germline CDR1 and CDR2 sequences are MNHEY and SVGEGT. The CDR3 DNA reads TGTGCCAGCAGTTACACCGGGACTAGCGGGAGGGCCTACAATGAGCAGTTCTTC. Translated, it gives CASSYTGTSGRAYNEQFF.

The rearrangement uses TRBV5-6 and TRBJ1-2; D unresolved. The CDR3 is 11 residues long. Trimming shortened V by 5 bases and J by 3 bases, and 5 bases separated the two germline ends. CDR1 and CDR2 from the germline V gene are SGHDT and YYEEEE. CDR3 loop: CASSRDYGYTF. As DNA, the CDR3 is TGTGCCAGCAGTAGAGACTATGGCTACACCTTC.

The chain recombines TRBV25-1 with TRBJ2-2; 8 bases line up with TRBD1. The CDR3 contains 15 residues. CDR1 and CDR2 from the germline V gene are MGHDK and SYGVNS. Trimming at V came to 6 bases and at J to 1 base, leaving 4 bases not matched to a gene. The CDR3 DNA sequence: TGTGCCAGCAGCCCCAGGGGGCGGAACACCGGGGAGCTGTTTTTT. The encoded protein is CASSPRGRNTGELFF.

This chain connects TRBV28 to TRBJ1-2; 8 nucleotides agree with TRBD1. Germline-derived CDR1 and CDR2 are MDHEN and SYDVKM. CDR3 length: 17 amino acids. With 2 bases clipped from V and 2 bases from J, the junction kept 10 bases outside the gene matches. The CDR3 DNA follows: TGTGCCAGCAGTTTAACTGTCTCGGACAGGGAAAACTATGGCTACACCTTC. Translation gives CASSLTVSDRENYGYTF.

This clone was observed once. V is TRBV7-3 and J is TRBJ1-6, with D unclear. V shed 2 bases and J shed 10 bases, with 12 bases lying between them. Germline assignment: CDR1 SGHTA and CDR2 FQGTGA. CDR3 length: 14 amino acids. The CDR3 DNA reads as TGTGCCAGCAGCTTAGGGGTGGGAGGGTCACCCCTCCACTTT. Translation: CASSLGVGGSPLHF. Variable domain in full (rest from reference TRBV7-3 and TRBJ1-6): GAGVSQTPSNKVTEKGKYVELRCDPISGHTALYWYRQSLGQGPEFLIYFQGTGAADDSGLPNDRFFAVRPEGSVSTLKIQRTERGDSAVYLCASSLGVGGSPLHFGNGTRLTVT.

The V call is TRBV7-9, the J call TRBJ1-4; unclear D gene. This CDR3 spans 16 amino acids. V was trimmed by 1 base and J by 8 bases, leaving 17 bases between them. Germline V gene lookup returns CDR1 SEHNR and CDR2 FQNEAQ (reference sequence). CDR3 protein: CASSLVVAGLFEKLFF. CDR3 nucleotide sequence: TGTGCCAGCAGCTTAGTAGTGGCGGGATTATTCGAAAAACTGTTTTTT.

Note on this clone: The sample carries other DNA sequences with the same CDR3. The genes are TRBV18 and TRBJ1-1, with 8 nucleotides matching TRBD1. The length of the CDR3 is 14 residues. The ends lost 4 bases at V and 1 base at J; junction bases unmatched: 2. Per germline, CDR1 KGHSH and CDR2 LQKENI. CDR3: CASSLGQGNTEAFF. The CDR3 region has the DNA TGTGCCAGCTCACTAGGACAGGGGAACACTGAAGCTTTCTTT. The whole variable domain, filled in from reference TRBV18 and TRBJ1-1, reads NAGVMQNPRHLVRRRGQEARLRCSPMKGHSHVYWYRQLPEEGLKFMVYLQKENIIDESGMPKERFSAEFPKEGPSILRIQQVVRGDSAAYFCASSLGQGNTEAFFGQGTRLTVV.

The chain is built from TRBV5-1 and TRBJ2-7; 7 bases match TRBD2. CDR1 SGHRS and CDR2 YFSETQ come from the germline V gene. V was pared by 4 bases and J by 3 bases, with 13 bases of the junction left unmatched. This CDR3 spans 16 amino acids. The CDR3 region has the DNA TGCGCCAGCAGCCCCAGTAGGCAGGGAGGGGTCTACGAGCAGTACTTC. Translated, it gives CASSPSRQGGVYEQYF.

The chain joins TRBV2 to TRBJ2-1, with 13 positions matching TRBD2. The germline CDR1 and CDR2 sequences are SNHLY and FYNNEI. The J segment lost 6 bases and the V segment lost 6 bases, leaving 5 bases of the junction unmatched. The CDR3 sequence is 15 residues long. For the CDR3, the DNA is TGTGCCAGCAGCCCCGGGACTAGCGGGATCAATGAGCAGTTCTTC. Amino acids: CASSPGTSGINEQFF.

Turning to this clone: The germline gene is not matched at one end of the junction; a read error may be the cause. At the DNA level, this CDR3 is encoded by other sequences in the same sample as well. V gene TRBV5-1 combines with J gene TRBJ2-1, with 9 bases matching TRBD2. The CDR3 is 15 amino acids. Germline V gene data show CDR1 as SGHRS and CDR2 as YFSETQ. The CDR3: CASSLEAGGYNEQFF. In DNA form, the CDR3 reads TGCGCCAGCAGCTTGGAAGCGGGGGGTTACAACGAGCAGTTCTTC.

The chain joins TRBV5-1 to TRBJ1-1, with 9 bases identical to TRBD1. After removal of 3 bases from V and 1 base from J, the junction contained 7 bases not matched to a gene. Germline CDR1 SGHRS, CDR2 YFSETQ. CDR3 length equals 16 residues. CDR3: CASSSMTGGANTEAFF. The CDR3 region has the DNA TGCGCCAGCAGCTCGATGACAGGGGGGGCGAACACTGAAGCTTTCTTT.

V gene TRBV7-2 combines with J gene TRBJ2-3, with D perhaps TRBD2 (6 bases). CDR1 and CDR2 (germline): SGHTA, FQGNSA. The CDR3 has 16 amino acids. The V end was cut by 2 bases, the J end by 2 bases, with 14 bases between. The CDR3 is CASSLSSRDPTDTQYF. CDR3 DNA sequence: TGTGCCAGCAGCTTATCATCGCGGGACCCCACAGATACGCAGTATTTT.

The genes are TRBV10-3 and TRBJ2-3; 9 nucleotides align to TRBD2. Germline V gene sequence: CDR1 ENHRY, CDR2 SYGVKD. This CDR3 spans 14 amino acids. V lost 7 bases and J lost 4; bases outside the gene matches: 6. CDR3 sequence (DNA): TGTGCCATCACCGACTCTAGCGGGGCAGATACGCAGTATTTT. Its protein product is CAITDSSGADTQYF.

This chain joins TRBV3-1 (or the pseudogene TRBV3-2) and TRBJ2-3, with 9 nucleotides matching TRBD1. The CDR3 is 15 residues long. Germline V gene data show CDR1 as LGHDT and CDR2 as YNNKEL (reference sequence). The V and J ends lost 0 bases and 8 bases, in that order; junction bases with no gene match: 6. The CDR3 nucleotides are TGTGCCAGCAGCCAAGAGGACAGGGGTGGTGGTACGCAGTATTTT. It translates to CASSQEDRGGGTQYF.

V usage is TRBV7-8 and J usage is TRBJ1-2; D gene uncertain. The CDR3 is 13 amino acids. In germline, CDR1 is SGHVS, CDR2 FQNEAQ. Trimming removed 1 base at V and 2 bases at J, with 5 bases between. The CDR3 loop is CASSLVQNYGYTF. CDR3 nucleotides: TGTGCCAGCAGCTTAGTACAAAACTATGGCTACACCTTC.

The rearrangement links TRBV18 to TRBJ2-1, with TRBD2 matching 8 bases. This CDR3 contains 16 residues. Germline V CDR1 and CDR2: KGHSH, LQKENI. V gave up 2 bases and J gave up 9 bases; unmatched junction bases: 12. As DNA, the CDR3 is TGTGCCAGCTCACCAGGAAGCCGGCGGGAGGTTGGTGAGCAGTTCTTC. Its protein is CASSPGSRREVGEQFF.

The chain is built from TRBV5-1 and TRBJ2-7; 11 bases align to TRBD1. The V gene's germline CDR1 is SGHRS and CDR2 YFSETQ. J was trimmed by 6 bases and V by 7 bases; bases with no gene match: 6. This CDR3 is 13 amino acids long. The CDR3 sequence: CASQRTGGAEQYF. DNA of the CDR3: TGCGCCAGCCAGAGGACAGGGGGCGCCGAGCAGTACTTC.